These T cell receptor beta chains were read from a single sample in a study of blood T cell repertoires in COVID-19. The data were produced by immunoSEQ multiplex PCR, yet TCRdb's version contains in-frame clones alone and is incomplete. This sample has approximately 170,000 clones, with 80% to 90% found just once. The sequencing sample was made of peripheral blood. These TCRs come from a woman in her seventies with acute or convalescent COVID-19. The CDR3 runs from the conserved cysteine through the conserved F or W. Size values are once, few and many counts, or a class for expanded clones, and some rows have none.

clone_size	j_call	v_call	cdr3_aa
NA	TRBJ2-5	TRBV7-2	CASSWVQWEAQYF
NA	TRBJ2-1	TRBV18	CASSPPSLRGPYNEQFF
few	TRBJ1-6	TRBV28	CAGGGGANSPLHF
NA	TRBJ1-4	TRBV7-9	CASSNRQRTEKLFF
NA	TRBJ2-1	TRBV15	CATRPSQGLAGVNEQFF
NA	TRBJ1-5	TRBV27	CASRWTGTFHSNQPQHF
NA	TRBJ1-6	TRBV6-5	CASRNRGPANSPLHF
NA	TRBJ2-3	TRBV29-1	CSVGLRTDTQYF
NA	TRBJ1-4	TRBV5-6	CASSPKDRRGEKLFF
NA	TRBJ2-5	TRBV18	CASSARGAQETQYF
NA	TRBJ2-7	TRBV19	CASSPGGGSYEQYF
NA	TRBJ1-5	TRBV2	CASSPLRQGQPQHF
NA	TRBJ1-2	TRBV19	CASSGWGGDRYGYTF
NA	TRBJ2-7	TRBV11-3	CASSSSGYEQYF
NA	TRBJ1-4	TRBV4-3	CASSQDRWAAGEKLFF
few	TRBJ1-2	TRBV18	CASSPTVEPYGYTF
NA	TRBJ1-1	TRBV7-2	CASSSSGGYVTEAFF
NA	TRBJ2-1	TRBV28	CASSHRDNEQFF
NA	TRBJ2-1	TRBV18	CASSPSLREAGEQFF
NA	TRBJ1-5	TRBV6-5	CASSYDSLQSNQPQHF
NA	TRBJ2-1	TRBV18	CASSPLGEGRDEQFF
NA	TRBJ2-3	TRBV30	CAWGPGQGQNTDTQYF
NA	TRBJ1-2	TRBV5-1	CASSLDQGDYGYTF
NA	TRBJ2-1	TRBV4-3	CASSQEGPSGGAFPEQFF
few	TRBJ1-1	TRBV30	CAWSVSSRTEAFF
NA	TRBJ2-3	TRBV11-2	CASSFDSRTADTQYF